This T cell receptor beta chain comes out of a study of T cell responses to AZD1222 COVID-19 vaccine. TCRdb's copy holds only in-frame clones and misses some; the assay was immunoSEQ multiplex PCR. The data contain roughly 150,000 clones, about nine tenths of them singletons. The CDR3 loop spans 16 amino acids. CDR1 and CDR2 from the germline V gene are SGHTA and FQGTGA. J gave up 8 bases and V 6 bases, and 15 bases lay outside the gene matches. The receptor's source is an adult who received the AZD1222 COVID-19 vaccine. The sequencing here drew on peripheral blood, taken 28 days after the second AZD1222 dose. This chain links TRBV7-3 with TRBJ1-2; 10 bases map to TRBD1. The CDR3 coding sequence is TGTGCCAGCAGTCCGGGACAGGGGACCACCGTAGGAGGCTACACCTTC. Amino acids: CASSPGQGTTVGGYTF.